The 32 T cell receptor beta chains reported below all come from one sample, sequenced in a study of shared clonotypes between healthy human individuals. Clones were read by immunoSEQ multiplex PCR, and TCRdb kept only the in-frame ones, dropping some. The profile shows about 1.5 million clones, roughly 96% of them singletons. The sequenced sample consisted of naive CD4+ T cells sorted from blood. Indicated subset: CD45RA+ positively selected. The receptors here all came from a man in his thirties or forties in good health.

The J gene is TRBJ2-2, the V gene TRBV15; unclear D gene. CDR3 size: 16 residues. The V end was cut by 0 bases, the J end by 3 bases, with 11 bases between. Looked up from germline, CDR1 is LNHNV and CDR2 is YYDKDF (reference sequence). This chain's CDR3 is CATSRDRLLDTGELFF. The CDR3 nucleotides are TGTGCCACCAGCAGAGATCGGTTATTGGACACCGGGGAGCTGTTTTTT.

CDR3 nucleotides: TGTGCCAGCAGCCCCGCCGGACACGATCGCCCCTCACGTCACGAGCAGTACTTC. This gives the protein CASSPAGHDRPSRHEQYF. V and J are TRBV7-6 and TRBJ2-7, with a weak D call TRBD1 (5 bases). The CDR3 runs to 18 residues. Trimming took off 5 bases at V and 5 bases at J, with 28 bases between the two ends. Germline V CDR1 and CDR2: SGHVS, FNYEAQ.

This clone was detected once. The chain combines TRBV30 with TRBJ2-7, with D tentatively TRBD1 or TRBD2 (5 bases each). Trimming left V 3 bases short and J 2 bases short, with 14 bases between. The germline gives CDR1 GTSNPN, CDR2 SVGIG (reference sequence). This CDR3 has 14 amino acids. The CDR3 coding sequence is TGTGCCTGGAGCCGTGGGGGATCAGCCTACGAGCAGTACTTC. Its protein product is CAWSRGGSAYEQYF.

This chain links TRBV9 with TRBJ2-2; TRBD2 is a possible D gene (7 bases). V lost 4 bases and J 6 bases, leaving 16 bases between the germline ends. Looked up from germline, CDR1 is SGDLS and CDR2 is YYNGEE. The CDR3 length is 15 residues. CDR3 protein: CASSPAGATAGELFF. CDR3 sequence (DNA): TGTGCCAGCAGCCCCGCGGGGGCCACGGCCGGGGAGCTGTTTTTT.

V gene TRBV6-6 combines with J gene TRBJ2-7; D ambiguous. The CDR3 sequence is 12 residues long. The V end lost 5 bases, the J end lost 5 bases, and 10 bases lay between the germline ends. The germline CDR1 and CDR2 sequences are MNHNY and SVGAGI (reference sequence). This CDR3 reads CASSPRSDEQYF. DNA for the CDR3: TGTGCCAGCAGTCCCAGGAGCGACGAGCAGTACTTC.

The chain links TRBV27 to TRBJ2-3; 13 nucleotides match TRBD2. The CDR3 spans 19 residues. V lost 5 bases to trimming and J lost 0 bases; unmatched junction nucleotides: 11. Germline V gene lookup returns CDR1 MNHEY and CDR2 SMNVEV (reference sequence). CDR3 coding DNA: TGTGCCAGCAGTCCGACTAGCGGGAGGCTGAGTGCTAGCACAGATACGCAGTATTTT. Protein product: CASSPTSGRLSASTDTQYF.

J is TRBJ2-7 and V is TRBV6-5; perhaps TRBD2 as D (6 bases). The CDR3 is 15 residues long. The germline V gene encodes CDR1 MNHEY and CDR2 SVGAGI. V was pared by 5 bases and J by 4 bases, with 18 bases between. The CDR3 DNA sequence: TGTGCCAGCAGTCAAACGCTGGGGGGAAATTACGAGCAGTACTTC. Amino acid sequence: CASSQTLGGNYEQYF.

The chain employs TRBV29-1 and TRBJ1-2; possible D gene TRBD1, 5 bases. This CDR3 comprises 12 residues. Between the trimmed V and J ends, which lost 4 bases and 4 bases, there was a span of 10 bases. Germline CDR1 and CDR2: SQVTM and ANQGSEA. Here the CDR3 reads CSVGAGGYGYTF. CDR3 in DNA: TGCAGCGTTGGGGCGGGGGGCTATGGCTACACCTTC.

The V call is TRBV5-1, the J call TRBJ1-1; D not certain. The ends were cut back, 1 base at V and 0 bases at J, with 10 bases in the middle. Germline-derived CDR1 and CDR2 are SGHRS and YFSETQ. The CDR3 runs 15 residues. DNA of the CDR3: TGCGCCAGCAGCTTGACCGGAGAAATGAACACTGAAGCTTTCTTT. As protein: CASSLTGEMNTEAFF. Using reference TRBV5-1 and TRBJ1-1 for the parts outside the CDR3, the full variable domain is KAGVTQTPRYLIKTRGQQVTLSCSPISGHRSVSWYQQTPGQGLQFLFEYFSETQRNKGNFPGRFSGRQFSNSRSEMNVSTLELGDSALYLCASSLTGEMNTEAFFGQGTRLTVV.

This chain connects TRBV7-8 to TRBJ2-5, with D perhaps TRBD2 (6 bases). The CDR3 has 18 amino acids. Germline CDR1 is SGHVS and CDR2 is FQNEAQ. V lost 4 bases, J lost 1 base, and 22 bases lay in between. The chain's CDR3 is CASSSRYRLAGLQETQYF. The CDR3 DNA reads as TGTGCCAGCAGCTCACGGTACCGGCTGGCGGGGCTCCAAGAGACCCAGTACTTC.

The V call is TRBV18, the J call TRBJ1-1; D unresolved. Germline CDR1 KGHSH, CDR2 LQKENI. V shed 3 bases and J shed 2 bases, with 13 bases lying between them. This CDR3 has 15 amino acids. The CDR3 DNA reads as TGTGCCAGCTCACCGACGACGACCGCAAACACTGAAGCTTTCTTT. Translated: CASSPTTTANTEAFF.

The CDR3: CASTPRRDLTGELFF. For the CDR3, the DNA is TGTGCCAGCACCCCCCGGCGAGACCTCACCGGGGAGCTGTTTTTT. The chain is built from TRBV6-1 and TRBJ2-2, with unresolved D. CDR1 is MNHNS, CDR2 SASEGT, per germline. The ends were cut back, 7 bases at V and 4 bases at J, with 16 bases in the middle. The CDR3 runs 15 residues.

The J gene is TRBJ2-2, the V gene TRBV5-1; 7 bases align to TRBD1. The CDR3 runs to 14 residues. CDR1 SGHRS and CDR2 YFSETQ come from the germline V gene. The V segment lost 1 base and the J segment 9 bases; nucleotides outside the gene matches: 6. For the CDR3, the DNA is TGCGCCAGCAGCTTGCCTAGACAGGGCCGGGAGCTGTTTTTT. Translating it yields CASSLPRQGRELFF.

The V call is TRBV2, the J call TRBJ1-5, with 9 bases identical to TRBD1. The CDR3 loop spans 14 amino acids. Per germline, CDR1 SNHLY and CDR2 FYNNEI. J was trimmed by 7 bases and V by 7 bases; bases with no gene match: 8. DNA for the CDR3: TGTGCCAGCACACTAGGACAGGGGAGGCAGCCCCAGCATTTT. This codes for CASTLGQGRQPQHF.

This sequence joins TRBV29-1 and TRBJ1-4, with D unresolved. Germline CDR1 SQVTM, CDR2 ANQGSEA. The CDR3 totals 14 residues. Trimming cost V 4 bases and J 0 bases, with 9 bases left between them. As DNA, the CDR3 is TGCAGCGTTGTAGGAGGCGCAACTAATGAAAAACTGTTTTTT. The encoded protein is CSVVGGATNEKLFF.

The CDR3 here is CASSPKKQGVEEKLFF. In DNA, the CDR3 is TGTGCCAGCAGCCCAAAAAAACAGGGCGTGGAGGAAAAACTGTTTTTT. The rearrangement joins TRBV14 to TRBJ1-4; D perhaps matches TRBD1 (6 bases). Germline-derived CDR1 and CDR2 are SGHDN and FVKESK. The CDR3 consists of 16 residues. Deletions cut 4 bases from V and 8 bases from J, with 20 bases between.

The chain recombines TRBV10-1 with TRBJ2-3, with 7 bases lining up with TRBD1. In germline, CDR1 is WNHNN, CDR2 SYGVQD (reference sequence). V dropped 5 bases and J dropped 1; count of bases not matched to a gene: 3. The CDR3 spans 14 residues. The CDR3 protein is CASSLQGRTDTQYF. CDR3 in DNA: TGCGCCAGCAGTCTACAGGGGCGCACAGATACGCAGTATTTT.

The gene calls are TRBV14 and TRBJ2-1; 12 nucleotides match TRBD2. CDR1 is SGHDN and CDR2 is FVKESK in the germline V gene. V lost 2 bases and J lost 5; bases outside the gene matches: 7. CDR3 length equals 17 residues. CDR3 sequence reads: CASSQYRTSGTNNEQFF. The DNA of the CDR3 is TGTGCCAGCAGCCAATACCGGACTAGCGGGACTAACAATGAGCAGTTCTTC. The full variable domain, in which reference TRBV14 and TRBJ2-1 provide the parts outside the CDR3, is EAGVTQFPSHSVIEKGQTVTLRCDPISGHDNLYWYRRVMGKEIKFLLHFVKESKQDESGMPNNRFLAERTGGTYSTLKVQPAELEDSGVYFCASSQYRTSGTNNEQFFGPGTRLTVL.

V and J are TRBV7-2 and TRBJ2-4, with TRBD2 matching over 11 bases. CDR1 and CDR2 from the germline V gene are SGHTA and FQGNSA. After removal of 2 bases from V and 5 bases from J, the junction contained 8 bases not matched to a gene. The CDR3 sequence is 17 residues long. CDR3 sequence (DNA): TGTGCCAGCAGCTTAACTAGCGGGAGCTTTTCCCAAAACATTCAGTACTTC. Encoded protein: CASSLTSGSFSQNIQYF. Complete variable domain (other parts from reference TRBV7-2 and TRBJ2-4): GAGVSQSPSNKVTEKGKDVELRCDPISGHTALYWYRQSLGQGLEFLIYFQGNSAPDKSGLPSDRFSAERTGGSVSTLTIQRTQQEDSAVYLCASSLTSGSFSQNIQYFGAGTRLSVL.

The chain has TRBV5-1 and TRBJ2-3; 8 bases align to TRBD1. The CDR3 is made up of 16 amino acids. The germline CDR1 and CDR2 sequences are SGHRS and YFSETQ. Trimming cost V 4 bases and J 0 bases; bases outside gene matches: 7. In DNA form, the CDR3 reads TGCGCCAGCAGCCTAACGACAGGGGTTAGCACAGATACGCAGTATTTT. Encoded protein: CASSLTTGVSTDTQYF.

The chain combines TRBV13 with TRBJ2-1; D uncertain. Germline V gene data show CDR1 as PRHDT and CDR2 as FYEKMQ (reference sequence). The V gene lost 1 base and the J gene lost 5 bases, with 18 bases spanning the gap. This CDR3 is built from 17 residues. The CDR3 DNA sequence: TGTGCCAGCAGCTTAGCCCATCGCCGATCAGGTGACAATGAGCAGTTCTTC. It yields the protein CASSLAHRRSGDNEQFF.

The chain recombines TRBV21-1 with TRBJ1-2. TRBV21-1 constitutes a pseudogene. The CDR3 has 14 amino acids. The CDR3 loop reads CASSAPPGNYGYTF. CDR3 nucleotide sequence: TGTGCCAGCAGCGCCCCACCCGGGAACTATGGCTACACCTTC.

There are a few counts of this clone. The V call is TRBV27, the J call TRBJ2-7, with D possibly matching TRBD2 (5 bases). The germline V gene encodes CDR1 MNHEY and CDR2 SMNVEV (reference sequence). V lost 8 bases and J lost 2, with 16 bases in between. This CDR3 is 14 amino acids long. The CDR3 region has the DNA TGTGCCAGCCGATCCACCGGGATCCCCTACGAGCAGTACTTC. This sequence encodes CASRSTGIPYEQYF.

V is TRBV27 and J is TRBJ2-7, with unresolved D. The germline V gene has CDR1 MNHEY and CDR2 SMNVEV (reference sequence). The CDR3 is 17 residues long. V lost 6 bases, J lost 3 bases, and 24 bases lay in between. As DNA, the CDR3 is TGTGCCAGCAGGACCTTAACCCGCGGAAGTGGCCGCTACGAGCAGTACTTC. This sequence encodes CASRTLTRGSGRYEQYF.

This chain connects TRBV28 to TRBJ2-7, with a weak D call TRBD1 (5 bases). The CDR3 is made up of 14 amino acids. The germline V and J ends were trimmed by 6 bases and 2 bases, with 14 bases remaining between them. CDR1 is MDHEN, CDR2 SYDVKM, per germline. The CDR3: CASRRLGQAYEQYF. CDR3 nucleotides: TGTGCCAGCAGGCGCCTCGGACAAGCCTACGAGCAGTACTTC. Drawing the rest from reference TRBV28 and TRBJ2-7, the complete variable domain is DVKVTQSSRYLVKRTGEKVFLECVQDMDHENMFWYRQDPGLGLRLIYFSYDVKMKEKGDIPEGYSVSREKKERFSLILESASTNQTSMYLCASRRLGQAYEQYFGPGTRLTVT.

The chain joins TRBV7-8 to TRBJ1-5; 9 positions match TRBD1. This CDR3 is 18 amino acids long. With V trimmed by 1 base and J by 0 bases, 7 bases remained unmatched. Per germline, CDR1 SGHVS and CDR2 FQNEAQ. The CDR3, as DNA: TGTGCCAGCAGCTTAGTCACAGGGGGCTCTTTTAGCAATCAGCCCCAGCATTTT. It codes for CASSLVTGGSFSNQPQHF.

This clone occurred once. The chain uses TRBV27 and TRBJ2-7, with 9 positions matching TRBD2. Germline CDR1 MNHEY, CDR2 SMNVEV (reference sequence). This CDR3 is 14 amino acids long. V dropped 4 bases and J dropped 3; count of bases not matched to a gene: 4. CDR3 residues: CASSSVAGVYEQYF. The CDR3 DNA reads as TGTGCCAGCAGTTCCGTAGCGGGGGTCTACGAGCAGTACTTC.

To note about this clone: Additional DNA sequences in this sample encode the identical CDR3. The V gene is TRBV7-8, the J gene TRBJ1-2; D gene ambiguous. Per the germline V gene, CDR1 is SGHVS and CDR2 is FQNEAQ. V was clipped by 2 bases and J by 1 base, with 5 bases between them. This CDR3 contains 13 residues. The CDR3 here is CASSLQDNYGYTF. The CDR3 DNA sequence: TGTGCCAGCAGCTTACAGGATAACTATGGCTACACCTTC.

The chain couples TRBV18 to TRBJ1-4; D uncertain. There are 17 residues in the CDR3. Germline V gene sequence: CDR1 KGHSH, CDR2 LQKENI. Trimming removed 3 bases at V and 0 bases at J, with 14 bases between. CDR3 residues: CASSPGRPPATNEKLFF. In DNA form, the CDR3 reads TGTGCCAGCTCACCGGGCAGGCCTCCGGCAACTAATGAAAAACTGTTTTTT.

This clone was found once. The chain recombines TRBV5-1 with TRBJ2-7; TRBD1 is a possible D gene (5 bases). This CDR3 has 15 residues. Germline V lookup: CDR1 SGHRS, CDR2 YFSETQ. Between the trimmed V and J ends, which lost 0 bases and 3 bases, there was a span of 13 bases. For the CDR3, the DNA is TGCGCCAGCAGCTTGGTAGGGGTTAGTTTCTACGAGCAGTACTTC. Amino acid sequence: CASSLVGVSFYEQYF.

The V and J genes are TRBV7-9 and TRBJ1-5, with a weak D call TRBD1 (5 bases). Trimming shortened V by 5 bases and J by 5 bases, and 16 bases separated the two germline ends. The CDR3 has 15 residues. The germline V gene encodes CDR1 SEHNR and CDR2 FQNEAQ (reference sequence). CDR3 sequence: CASSPVGGADQPQHF. The DNA for the CDR3 is TGTGCCAGCAGCCCTGTGGGGGGTGCTGATCAGCCCCAGCATTTT.

The DNA for the CDR3 is TGTGCCAGCAGCCCCTCCGGACTAGTATACAATGAGCAGTTCTTC. Its protein is CASSPSGLVYNEQFF. The chain uses TRBV5-4 and TRBJ2-1; 7 nucleotides match TRBD2. CDR1 and CDR2 (germline): SGHNT, YYREEE (reference sequence). The CDR3 covers 15 residues. V lost 4 bases, J lost 4 bases, and 8 bases stayed unmatched.